These T cell receptor beta chains were read from a single sample in a study of molecular identifiers for immune sequencing clone quantification. TCRdb used MiXCR to reprocess the PCR reads, holding one entry per CDR3 protein. The sample lists approximately 550,000 distinct CDR3 sequences; approximately 25% were seen once. The sample was naive CD8+ T cells from blood, with Jurkat cell RNA spiked in. These TCRs come from a human donor in good health. Some libraries in this study had Jurkat cell RNA spiked in. CDR3s include the opening cysteine and the closing phenylalanine or tryptophan. The D gene is left open where the match is weak. Some rows mark clone size as missing; the rest say once, few, many or name a class of expanded clone.

j_gene | d_gene | abundance | v_gene | CDR3nt | CDR3aa
TRBJ1-5 | TRBD1 | . | TRBV28 | TGTGCCAGCAGTTTACTGGGACAGGGCAACAATCAGCCCCAGCATTTT | CASSLLGQGNNQPQHF
TRBJ2-7 | . | . | TRBV4-3 | TGCGCCAGCAGCCAAGATAGGGCAGCGAGATCCTACGAGCAGTACTTC | CASSQDRAARSYEQYF
TRBJ2-7 | . | many | TRBV5-5 | TGTGCCAGCAGCTTGGTTAAGGGGTCCTACGAGCAGTACTTC | CASSLVKGSYEQYF
TRBJ2-1 | . | few | TRBV7-9 | TGTGCCAGCAGCTTCGACCCCCGGCTAGCTAATACGGGAAACAATGAGCAGTTCTTC | CASSFDPRLANTGNNEQFF
TRBJ2-3 | . | . | TRBV9 | TGTGCCAGCAGCGAGGGACGGGCTAGCACAGATACGCAGTATTTT | CASSEGRASTDTQYF
TRBJ2-5 | . | . | TRBV7-9 | TGTACGATTACCGGGCAGGGGCTTTTTCAAGAGACCCAGTACTTC | CTITGQGLFQETQYF
TRBJ2-7 | . | . | TRBV7-9 | TGCGCCAGCAGCTTAGGGGTTGGCAGTACTTACGAGCAGTACTTC | CASSLGVGSTYEQYF
TRBJ1-4 | . | many | TRBV12-3/TRBV12-4 | TGTGCCAGCGGTATTATCGGTCCTAGCGAAAAACTGTTTTTT | CASGIIGPSEKLFF
TRBJ2-1 | . | few | TRBV29-1 | TGCAGCGTTGAGGGCGGGACGTTTCGCAATGAGCAGTTCTTC | CSVEGGTFRNEQFF
TRBJ1-3 | . | many | TRBV7-2 | TGTGCCAACCTCCGAAGGGAAGGAAACACCATATATTTT | CANLRREGNTIYF
TRBJ2-2 | TRBD1 | few | TRBV7-9 | TGTGCCAGCAGCCCGCGAGGCTCCGGGAAGGGGGCCACCGGGGAGCTGTTTTTT | CASSPRGSGKGATGELFF
TRBJ2-2 | . | many | TRBV20-1 | TGCAGTGCTAGTCAGGGGAGGGGCACCGGGGAGCTGTTTTTT | CSASQGRGTGELFF
TRBJ1-5 | TRBD1 | . | TRBV13 | TGTGCCAGCAGCTTTCGAGGACAGGGGGTTCAGCCCCAGCATTTT | CASSFRGQGVQPQHF
TRBJ2-7 | TRBD2 | few | TRBV19 | TGTGCCAGTAGCAGCGGGGGGTCCGAGGAGCAGTACTTC | CASSSGGSEEQYF
TRBJ2-3 | TRBD2 | few | TRBV7-2 | TGTGCCAGCAGCCCGGGGACTAGCGGGAAAACAGATACGCAGTATTTT | CASSPGTSGKTDTQYF
TRBJ1-5 | . | few | TRBV28 | TGTGCCAGCAGCCACCCCGATCCCGACAGGCATCAGCCCCAGCATTTT | CASSHPDPDRHQPQHF
TRBJ1-5 | . | few | TRBV10-2 | TGCGCCAGCGGGGAGGACAGTAGCAATCAGCCCCAGCATTTT | CASGEDSSNQPQHF
TRBJ2-7 | . | . | TRBV30 | TGTGCCTGGAAGTCCCGGACCGGGACCTACGAGCAGTACTTC | CAWKSRTGTYEQYF
TRBJ2-3 | . | many | TRBV20-1 | TGCAGTGCTAGAGATCCCCTAGCGTCCCCCACAGATACGCAGTATTTT | CSARDPLASPTDTQYF
TRBJ2-5 | TRBD1 | few | TRBV27 | TGTGCCAGCAGTAGATTATCCACAGGGGGTACAGAGACCCAGTACTTC | CASSRLSTGGTETQYF
TRBJ2-4 | . | . | TRBV7-9 | TGTGCCAGCAGCCTACCGTGGGGTGGCAAAAACATTCAGTACTTC | CASSLPWGGKNIQYF
TRBJ2-7 | TRBD2 | many | TRBV4-3 | TGCGCCAGCAGCCTCCATAGCGGGGGGGCCTACGAGCAGTACTTC | CASSLHSGGAYEQYF
TRBJ2-3 | . | many | TRBV7-9 | TGTGCCAGCAGCTCACAGGGTTCAGATACGCAGTATTTT | CASSSQGSDTQYF
TRBJ1-4 | . | . | TRBV27 | TGTGCCAGCAGATTTACTACCGGGACGCGAAATGAAAAACTGTTTTTT | CASRFTTGTRNEKLFF
TRBJ2-1 | . | few | TRBV19 | TGTGCCTCTGGGGCGGGTGGGCCCTACAATGAGCAGTTCTTC | CASGAGGPYNEQFF
TRBJ1-2 | . | few | TRBV9 | TGTGCCAGCAGCTCGAGGGAGGGGATGGGCTATGGCTACACCTTC | CASSSREGMGYGYTF
TRBJ2-7 | . | . | TRBV6-5 | TGTGCCAGCAGTTACTCGAATCCGGGTGCGGGCTACGAGCAGTACTTC | CASSYSNPGAGYEQYF
TRBJ1-4 | . | . | TRBV18 | TGTGCCTGCTCACCAGTCACTCTCAGCCTTACTGATCAAAGGGCGACTACAACTAATGAAAAACTGTTTTTT | CACSPVTLSLTDQRATTTNEKLFF
TRBJ1-1 | . | many | TRBV7-9 | TGTGCCAGCAGCCCCACCGGACGAACTGAAGCTTTCTTT | CASSPTGRTEAFF
TRBJ2-7 | . | many | TRBV5-8 | TGTGCCAGCAGCTTGGGCGTCCACGAGCAGTACTTC | CASSLGVHEQYF
TRBJ2-7 | . | . | TRBV7-9 | TGTGCCAGCAGTCCCCCGGGACCGGAAAGTATGGAGCAGTACTTC | CASSPPGPESMEQYF
TRBJ2-7 | TRBD1 | . | TRBV30 | TGTGCCTGGGACCCCTGGAGGACAGGGAGGAACGAGCAGTACTTC | CAWDPWRTGRNEQYF
TRBJ1-3 | . | . | TRBV11-2 | TGTGCCAGCAGCAGCATGAGCTCTGGAAACACCATATATTTT | CASSSMSSGNTIYF
TRBJ2-5 | . | few | TRBV9 | TGTGCCAGCAGCGTTGGGGGGAACGAGGTGGAGACCCAGTACTTC | CASSVGGNEVETQYF
TRBJ1-6 | . | . | TRBV4-3 | TGCGCCAGCAGCCAAGTCTCAACCGGGTATTCACCCCTCCACTTT | CASSQVSTGYSPLHF
TRBJ2-2 | . | few | TRBV9 | TGTGCCAGCAGCGGGGGCAAGTCCACCGGGGAGCTGTTTTTT | CASSGGKSTGELFF
TRBJ1-5 | . | few | TRBV28 | TGTGCCAGCGGTTTGCGGGGGTTGGGAAATCAGCCCCAGCATTTT | CASGLRGLGNQPQHF
TRBJ2-7 | . | few | TRBV10-2 | TGCGCCAGCAGTGCGGCAGGGGAGTACAACGAGCAGTACTTC | CASSAAGEYNEQYF
TRBJ2-5 | . | . | TRBV27 | TGTGCCAGCAGTTTATTCTCGGACGGGGAGACCCAGTACTTC | CASSLFSDGETQYF
TRBJ2-3 | TRBD2 | few | TRBV4-3 | TGCGCCAGCAGCCAAGATCGAGCGGGAGGTCCGACAGATACGCAGTATTTT | CASSQDRAGGPTDTQYF
TRBJ2-7 | . | few | TRBV7-9 | TGTGCCAGCAGCTCACAGGGAGGAAGAGAGGAGCAGTACTTC | CASSSQGGREEQYF